Listed here are 11 T cell receptor beta chains from one sample, sequenced in a study of shared clonotypes between healthy human individuals. Clones were read by immunoSEQ multiplex PCR, and TCRdb kept only the in-frame ones, dropping some. Found here are 1,400,000 or so clones, 98% of them singletons; the top ten hold around 0.33%. The sequenced sample consisted of naive CD4+ T cells sorted from blood. Subset of the sample: CD45RA+ positively selected. These receptors came from a man aged 25 to 40 in good health.

V gene TRBV7-6 combines with J gene TRBJ2-2; D gene unclear. This CDR3 is built from 18 residues. V was shortened by 1 base and J by 2 bases, with 17 bases between the two germline ends. Germline V lookup: CDR1 SGHVS, CDR2 FNYEAQ. The CDR3, as DNA: TGTGCCAGCAGCTTAGTTAGGGTCCAACAAGGAAACACCGGGGAGCTGTTTTTT. Residues: CASSLVRVQQGNTGELFF.

This sequence joins TRBV7-2 and TRBJ1-5; D not certain. V was pared by 2 bases and J by 5 bases, with 7 bases between. CDR1 and CDR2 (germline): SGHTA, FQGNSA. The CDR3 is 13 amino acids. The CDR3, as DNA: TGTGCCAGCAGCTTAATTGTGGATCAGCCCCAGCATTTT. Amino acids: CASSLIVDQPQHF.

The chain has TRBV5-1 and TRBJ1-5; D remains unclear. Germline V gene data show CDR1 as SGHRS and CDR2 as YFSETQ. The CDR3 consists of 15 residues. Deletions cut 4 bases from V and 5 bases from J, with 16 bases between. CDR3 sequence reads: CASSPGGSQHQPQHF. Here the CDR3 DNA reads TGCGCCAGCAGCCCGGGAGGCTCCCAACATCAGCCCCAGCATTTT.

The chain employs TRBV6-1 and TRBJ2-2; TRBD2 agrees at 13 bases. The CDR3 contains 18 residues. With 4 bases clipped from V and 4 bases from J, the junction kept 9 bases outside the gene matches. Germline V gene lookup returns CDR1 MNHNS and CDR2 SASEGT. CDR3 bases: TGTGCCAGCAGTGCGGGACTAGCGGGGACCGGGGCCACCGGGGAGCTGTTTTTT. Amino acid sequence: CASSAGLAGTGATGELFF.

This clone was picked up one time. CDR3 coding DNA: TGTGCCAGCAGCAAAACCCGGACAGCAGCAACGATCTATGGCTACACCTTC. Amino acids: CASSKTRTAATIYGYTF. J is TRBJ1-2 and V is TRBV21-1; the table calls TRBD1, which could not be checked here. TRBV21-1 is reported as a pseudogene. This CDR3 is built from 17 residues.

The chain employs TRBV27 and TRBJ1-1; D remains ambiguous. V gave up 6 bases and J gave up 6 bases, with 14 bases separating them. The V gene's germline CDR1 is MNHEY and CDR2 SMNVEV (reference sequence). The CDR3 consists of 13 residues. Written as DNA, the CDR3 is TGTGCCAGCAGCCCGGTAAGGACCTCTGAAGCTTTCTTT. This encodes CASSPVRTSEAFF.

V usage is TRBV9 and J usage is TRBJ2-2; D remains unclear. Trimming left V 2 bases short and J 11 bases short, with 22 bases between. In germline, CDR1 is SGDLS, CDR2 YYNGEE. This CDR3 is built from 16 residues. The CDR3 DNA reads as TGTGCCAGCAGCGTCTCTTCGACCAACCAGCCTTCAGAGCTGTTTTTT. Translation: CASSVSSTNQPSELFF.

The chain recombines TRBV28 with TRBJ2-7; weak D call: TRBD1 (6 bases). Between the trimmed V and J ends, which lost 6 bases and 1 base, there was a span of 19 bases. CDR1 MDHEN and CDR2 SYDVKM come from the germline V gene. The CDR3 consists of 16 residues. The CDR3 DNA is TGTGCCAGCAGCTCCCCCGCCGGGCAGGGGTCCTACGAGCAGTACTTC. Amino acids: CASSSPAGQGSYEQYF.

V and J are TRBV6-5 and TRBJ1-2; perhaps TRBD1 as D (6 bases). Germline lookup yields CDR1 MNHEY and CDR2 SVGAGI. The CDR3 contains 12 residues. V dropped 6 bases and J dropped 4 bases, with 9 bases sitting between them. CDR3 coding DNA: TGTGCCAGCAGCGTAGGGGGCTATGGCTACACCTTC. Encoded protein: CASSVGGYGYTF.

V gene TRBV15 combines with J gene TRBJ2-5; D might be TRBD1 (6 bases). This CDR3 is 15 amino acids long. The germline V gene has CDR1 LNHNV and CDR2 YYDKDF (reference sequence). The V gene lost 3 bases and the J gene lost 1 base, with 12 bases spanning the gap. CDR3 coding DNA: TGTGCCACCAGCAGGCCCTACAGGGCCCAAGAGACCCAGTACTTC. Residues: CATSRPYRAQETQYF.

This clone was observed once. The chain has TRBV5-4 and TRBJ2-5; tentative D call: TRBD1 (6 bases). The V gene lost 6 bases and the J gene lost 2 bases, with 11 bases spanning the gap. The germline V gene encodes CDR1 SGHNT and CDR2 YYREEE (reference sequence). The CDR3 is 13 residues long. Here the CDR3 DNA reads TGTGCCAGCAACAGGGAACAGCAAGAGACCCAGTACTTC. This sequence encodes CASNREQQETQYF.